This TCR beta chain was observed in a study of blood T cell repertoires in COVID-19. Study summary: Acute and convalescent COVID-19 samples came from the United States, Italy and Spain.

In the original analysis: For nucleated cells, counts were estimated from reference gene primer amplification. TCRdb's copy holds only in-frame clones and misses some; the assay was immunoSEQ multiplex PCR. The V and J calls and clone size were taken over from that table, and D and trimming were inferred from the DNA. This sample has 55,000 to 80,000 clones, with approximately 78% found just once. Those enrolled in Seattle joined during active infection and were followed longitudinally afterward. The V end lost 0 bases, the J end lost 1 base, and 8 bases lay between the germline ends. The germline V gene has CDR1 SGDLS and CDR2 YYNGEE. The CDR3 is 14 amino acids.

Sequenced: peripheral blood. The chain links TRBV9 to TRBJ2-7; D call uncertain. The sequence was collected from a man in his 60s with COVID-19, enrolled during active disease. The CDR3 here is CASSVDSLSYEQYF. CDR3 nucleotide sequence: TGTGCCAGCAGCGTAGACTCCTTATCCTACGAGCAGTACTTC.